This T cell receptor (beta chain) was found in a study of blood T cell repertoires in COVID-19. Study details: Both acute and convalescent COVID-19 samples were obtained from the United States, Italy and Spain. The analysed material was cDNA or gDNA that came from T cells, B-cell-depleted T cells, or PBMCs.

The V end was cut by 1 base, the J end by 7 bases, with 13 bases between. The CDR3 is made up of 14 amino acids. Germline assignment: CDR1 SEHNR and CDR2 FQNEAQ (reference sequence). Per the authors' pipeline: How many nucleated cells were present was estimated from reference gene primer amplification. Clones were read by immunoSEQ multiplex PCR, and TCRdb kept only the in-frame ones, dropping some. V and J calls and clone size are those listed in that table; D and trimming were worked out from the DNA. The sample gives approximately 37,000 clones, about 85% of which show up once; approximately 19% is in the top ten.

Source material: peripheral blood. The receptor comes from a man aged 50 or older in a cohort sampled during active COVID-19. The V gene is TRBV7-9, the J gene TRBJ1-2; D gene uncertain. CDR3 region: CASSLDLSTSGYTF. The CDR3 DNA follows: TGTGCCAGCAGCTTAGACCTTTCTACCTCTGGCTACACCTTC.